Following are 31 T cell receptor beta chains from one sample sequenced in a study of cytomegalovirus exposure and HLA in healthy donors. Both 60 Vbeta primers and 13 Jbeta primers went into the PCR. The table came from immunoSEQ multiplex PCR; TCRdb's copy has only in-frame clones and leaves some out. The data hold about 120,000 clones, with around 80% observed a single time. Material for sequencing was PBMCs. These receptors came from a man younger than 40 in good health and CMV-seropositive.

This chain uses TRBV19 with TRBJ2-7; D is possibly TRBD2 (6 bases). This CDR3 comprises 15 residues. V was trimmed by 1 base and J by 0 bases, leaving 10 bases between them. Germline V gene lookup returns CDR1 LNHDA and CDR2 SQIVND (reference sequence). The CDR3 sequence is CASSIGGTYSYEQYF. As DNA, the CDR3 is TGTGCCAGTAGTATAGGCGGGACCTACTCCTACGAGCAGTACTTC.

This chain uses TRBV25-1 with TRBJ1-1, with D possibly matching TRBD1 (6 bases). CDR1 is MGHDK and CDR2 is SYGVNS in the germline V gene. This CDR3 comprises 15 residues. The V end lost 8 bases, the J end lost 5 bases, and 21 bases lay between the germline ends. In DNA form, the CDR3 reads TGTGCCAGCCAGAAGGGCGGGGGCGCTAAGACTGAAGCTTTCTTT. It yields the protein CASQKGGGAKTEAFF. Using reference TRBV25-1 and TRBJ1-1 for the parts outside the CDR3, the full variable domain is EADIYQTPRYLVIGTGKKITLECSQTMGHDKMYWYQQDPGMELHLIHYSYGVNSTEKGDLSSESTVSRIRTEHFPLTLESARPSHTSQYLCASQKGGGAKTEAFFGQGTRLTVV.

The chain is built from TRBV9 and TRBJ2-2, with D possibly being TRBD2 (6 bases). The CDR3 extends over 14 amino acids. Trimming left V 0 bases short and J 7 bases short, with 10 bases between. Looked up from germline, CDR1 is SGDLS and CDR2 is YYNGEE. As DNA, the CDR3 is TGTGCCAGCAGCGTAGGGCGGGGTGTCGGGGAGCTGTTTTTT. Encoded protein: CASSVGRGVGELFF.

The chain recombines TRBV5-5 with TRBJ2-3, with D maybe TRBD1 (6 bases). Germline CDR1 is SGHKS and CDR2 is YYEKEE (reference sequence). This CDR3 has 13 residues. V lost 0 bases and J lost 6, with 8 bases in between. CDR3 sequence (DNA): TGTGCCAGCAGCTTGGTGGGGGCTGATACGCAGTATTTT. Its protein product is CASSLVGADTQYF.

The chain has TRBV28 and TRBJ2-2, with D maybe TRBD1 (5 bases). CDR3 length: 14 amino acids. The V gene's germline CDR1 is MDHEN and CDR2 SYDVKM. V dropped 5 bases and J dropped 1 base, with 8 bases sitting between them. CDR3 sequence reads: CASSLGQNTGELFF. DNA for the CDR3: TGTGCCAGCAGTCTCGGACAGAACACCGGGGAGCTGTTTTTT.

The rearrangement uses TRBV2 and TRBJ2-5; D not resolved. V was shortened by 2 bases and J by 1 base, with 11 bases between the two germline ends. The CDR3 sequence is 15 residues long. Germline assignment: CDR1 SNHLY and CDR2 FYNNEI. CDR3 in DNA: TGTGCCAGCAGTGAATTAGTGAACAGCCAAGAGACCCAGTACTTC. Protein: CASSELVNSQETQYF.

The J gene is TRBJ1-4, the V gene TRBV11-3; no reliable D call. V lost 4 bases to trimming and J lost 0 bases, with 6 bases between them. The CDR3 totals 14 residues. Germline V gene data show CDR1 as SGHNT and CDR2 as YENEEA. The CDR3 sequence: CASSSGPTNEKLFF. The CDR3 DNA sequence: TGTGCCAGCAGCTCAGGTCCAACTAATGAAAAACTGTTTTTT.

V usage is TRBV4-3 and J usage is TRBJ2-1, with 8 bases lining up with TRBD1. Germline trimming cut 3 bases from V and 2 bases from J; bases unmatched to any gene: 3. Germline CDR1 and CDR2: LGHNA and YSLEER. The CDR3 sequence is 15 residues long. CDR3 coding DNA: TGCGCCAGCAGCCACCAGGGGGCCACCTACAATGAGCAGTTCTTC. This sequence encodes CASSHQGATYNEQFF.

The V and J genes are TRBV6-5 and TRBJ2-2; D might be TRBD2 (5 bases). V gave up 3 bases and J gave up 6 bases, with 11 bases separating them. Per germline, CDR1 MNHEY and CDR2 SVGAGI. This CDR3 region has 14 residues. The CDR3, as DNA: TGTGCCAGCAGTTATTACCCCGGGGCCGGGGAGCTGTTTTTT. It yields the protein CASSYYPGAGELFF.

A few counts support this clone. This chain's CDR3 is CASKGDGNEQFF. For the CDR3, the DNA is TGTGCCAGCAAGGGGGATGGCAATGAGCAGTTCTTC. This chain uses TRBV2 with TRBJ2-1; D might be TRBD1 (6 bases). V was shortened by 7 bases and J by 6 bases, with 10 bases between the two germline ends. CDR3 length equals 12 residues. Germline loops: CDR1 SNHLY, CDR2 FYNNEI.

The gene calls are TRBV9 and TRBJ2-5, with TRBD2 matching 10 bases. The length of the CDR3 is 15 residues. The ends lost 2 bases at V and 5 bases at J; junction bases unmatched: 6. CDR1 SGDLS and CDR2 YYNGEE come from the germline V gene. The CDR3, as DNA: TGTGCCAGCAGCGTTATAGCGGGGGGAGCGGAGACCCAGTACTTC. It encodes CASSVIAGGAETQYF.

The CDR3 loop reads CASSLRGANSPLHF. CDR3 coding DNA: TGTGCCAGCAGCTTACGGGGGGCGAATTCACCCCTCCACTTT. This chain uses TRBV11-3 with TRBJ1-6; D may be TRBD1 (6 bases). Per germline, CDR1 SGHNT and CDR2 YENEEA. The ends were cut back, 2 bases at V and 7 bases at J, with 9 bases in the middle. The CDR3 contains 14 residues.

The sample holds one count of this clone. The chain uses TRBV7-9 and TRBJ2-2; D is perhaps TRBD1 (5 bases). V was clipped by 4 bases and J by 3 bases, with 18 bases between them. This CDR3 spans 17 amino acids. Germline lookup yields CDR1 SEHNR and CDR2 FQNEAQ (reference sequence). Written as DNA, the CDR3 is TGTGCCAGCAGCTCCGGGCCAGGGCAGCACTACACCGGGGAGCTGTTTTTT. Its protein is CASSSGPGQHYTGELFF.

In its sample, this clone was seen a few times. V and J are TRBV19 and TRBJ1-2, with 10 bases aligning to TRBD1. The CDR3 covers 15 residues. CDR1 LNHDA and CDR2 SQIVND come from the germline V gene (reference sequence). V shed 7 bases, J shed 4 bases, and the junction held 9 bases outside the gene matches. The CDR3 DNA reads TGTGCCAGTACCAATGGGGGACAGGGGCTCTATGGCTACACCTTC. This encodes CASTNGGQGLYGYTF.

V and J are TRBV29-1 and TRBJ2-3; 9 nucleotides agree with TRBD1. The CDR3 totals 14 residues. The V segment lost 4 bases and the J segment 2 bases; nucleotides outside the gene matches: 4. Germline values: CDR1 SQVTM, CDR2 ANQGSEA. CDR3 amino acids: CSVVTGGFTDTQYF. The DNA for the CDR3 is TGCAGCGTTGTTACAGGGGGCTTCACAGATACGCAGTATTTT.

This sequence joins TRBV27 and TRBJ2-7; D gene uncertain. The V end was cut by 0 bases, the J end by 2 bases, with 11 bases between. CDR1 and CDR2 from the germline V gene are MNHEY and SMNVEV (reference sequence). CDR3 size: 15 residues. CDR3 coding DNA: TGTGCCAGCAGTTTATCGTGGGCAGTAACCTACGAGCAGTACTTC. It encodes CASSLSWAVTYEQYF.

The chain combines TRBV5-4 with TRBJ2-2; the match to TRBD2 covers 15 bases. V was pared by 4 bases and J by 4 bases, with 5 bases of the junction left unmatched. Germline lookup yields CDR1 SGHNT and CDR2 YYREEE (reference sequence). This CDR3 has 17 amino acids. DNA of the CDR3: TGTGCCAGCAGCCAGGGGACTAGCGGGGGGTCCACCGGGGAGCTGTTTTTT. It is translated as CASSQGTSGGSTGELFF.

The V and J genes are TRBV7-3 and TRBJ1-1, with D possibly being TRBD1 (5 bases). Trimming stripped 5 bases from V and 1 base from J, with 11 bases between. The germline V gene has CDR1 SGHTA and CDR2 FQGTGA. The CDR3 covers 14 residues. CDR3 protein: CASSEQEGNTEAFF. As DNA, the CDR3 is TGTGCCAGCAGCGAACAGGAAGGGAACACTGAAGCTTTCTTT. The full variable domain, its missing parts supplied by reference TRBV7-3 and TRBJ1-1, is GAGVSQTPSNKVTEKGKYVELRCDPISGHTALYWYRQSLGQGPEFLIYFQGTGAADDSGLPNDRFFAVRPEGSVSTLKIQRTERGDSAVYLCASSEQEGNTEAFFGQGTRLTVV.

The chain couples TRBV6-1 to TRBJ2-1, with 7 bases lining up with TRBD2. The CDR3 contains 13 residues. Germline V gene data show CDR1 as MNHNS and CDR2 as SASEGT. J lost 6 bases, V lost 5 bases, and 4 bases had no gene match. The CDR3 here is CASSLAEINEQFF. As DNA, the CDR3 is TGTGCCAGCAGTCTAGCGGAGATCAATGAGCAGTTCTTC.

The V and J genes are TRBV21-1 and TRBJ2-2; the tabulated D call, TRBD2, remains unverified against the DNA. TRBV21-1 is designated a pseudogene. This CDR3 comprises 16 residues. The CDR3 region has the DNA TGTGCCAGCAGCGCCCGACTAGCGGAGAACACCGGGGAGCTGTTTTTT. Translating gives CASSARLAENTGELFF.

This clone was counted a few times. V is TRBV19 and J is TRBJ1-1; a possible D gene is TRBD1 (6 bases). This CDR3 is 13 amino acids long. V lost 3 bases and J lost 3, with 8 bases in between. Germline-derived CDR1 and CDR2 are LNHDA and SQIVND (reference sequence). The CDR3 DNA reads as TGTGCCAGTAGTATCGGGGGGCACACTGAAGCTTTCTTT. It translates to CASSIGGHTEAFF.

The chain has TRBV27 and TRBJ1-5; D gene ambiguous. This CDR3 region has 14 residues. CDR1 and CDR2 from the germline V gene are MNHEY and SMNVEV (reference sequence). The ends were cut back, 4 bases at V and 1 base at J, with 8 bases in the middle. Here the CDR3 reads CASSWAGSNQPQHF. The CDR3 DNA sequence: TGTGCCAGCAGTTGGGCGGGGAGCAATCAGCCCCAGCATTTT.

V gene TRBV28 combines with J gene TRBJ2-7, with 7 bases aligning to TRBD1. This CDR3 has 14 residues. Germline V gene data show CDR1 as MDHEN and CDR2 as SYDVKM. Trimming at V came to 3 bases and at J to 3 bases, leaving 5 bases not matched to a gene. CDR3 in amino acids: CASSFPGQIYEQYF. In nucleotides, the CDR3 is TGTGCCAGCAGTTTTCCGGGACAGATCTACGAGCAGTACTTC.

The chain joins TRBV27 to TRBJ2-2; TRBD1 aligns across 8 bases. The germline gives CDR1 MNHEY, CDR2 SMNVEV (reference sequence). The CDR3 length is 17 residues. J was trimmed by 6 bases and V by 3 bases; bases with no gene match: 12. CDR3 coding DNA: TGTGCCAGCAGTTTCGGGACAGGTCCCAACCCGGCCGGGGAGCTGTTTTTT. The encoded protein is CASSFGTGPNPAGELFF.

This clone was seen a single time. This chain links TRBV29-1 with TRBJ1-4; 9 nucleotides match TRBD1. The trim removed 4 bases at V and 5 bases at J, leaving 5 bases unmatched. Per germline, CDR1 SQVTM and CDR2 ANQGSEA. This CDR3 has 14 amino acids. Here the CDR3 reads CSVGRGTGNEKLFF. The CDR3 DNA reads as TGCAGCGTTGGTCGGGGGACAGGGAATGAAAAACTGTTTTTT.

This clone was recorded only once. The rearrangement joins TRBV5-4 to TRBJ1-2, with 10 bases aligning to TRBD1. CDR3 length: 14 amino acids. With V trimmed by 4 bases and J by 6 bases, 6 bases remained unmatched. Per the germline V gene, CDR1 is SGHNT and CDR2 is YYREEE (reference sequence). CDR3 coding DNA: TGTGCCAGCAGCCTCCGGGACAGGGGAAATGGCTACACCTTC. Its translation: CASSLRDRGNGYTF.

The rearrangement uses TRBV5-4 and TRBJ2-1; 8 nucleotides align to TRBD2. The V gene's germline CDR1 is SGHNT and CDR2 YYREEE (reference sequence). The CDR3 has 12 amino acids. Trimming took 6 bases from V and 9 from J; bases not matched to a gene: 5. CDR3 coding DNA: TGTGCCAGCACCGCGGGAGGTGGTGAGCAGTTCTTC. The encoded protein is CASTAGGGEQFF.

The V call is TRBV19, the J call TRBJ2-5; 10 bases line up with TRBD1. The CDR3 covers 14 residues. The germline V gene has CDR1 LNHDA and CDR2 SQIVND (reference sequence). V shed 8 bases and J 5 bases; nucleotides not matched to a gene: 8. The CDR3 region has the DNA TGTGCCAGTTCCCGGGACAGGGGCGGGGAGACCCAGTACTTC. Its protein product is CASSRDRGGETQYF.

The chain couples TRBV19 to TRBJ1-5; D is unresolved. Germline V gives CDR1 LNHDA, CDR2 SQIVND (reference sequence). The ends were cut back, 1 base at V and 4 bases at J, with 8 bases in the middle. This CDR3 has 14 amino acids. The CDR3 sequence is CASSIVALNQPQHF. The CDR3 coding sequence is TGTGCCAGTAGTATAGTAGCTCTAAATCAGCCCCAGCATTTT.

The gene calls are TRBV4-3 and TRBJ1-2, with D possibly matching TRBD1 (5 bases). The CDR3 spans 13 residues. Trimming took off 0 bases at V and 7 bases at J, with 9 bases between the two ends. Germline assignment: CDR1 LGHNA and CDR2 YSLEER. CDR3 region: CASSQDGGAGYTF. The CDR3 DNA follows: TGCGCCAGCAGCCAAGACGGTGGGGCTGGCTACACCTTC.

V usage is TRBV30 and J usage is TRBJ2-1; maybe TRBD2 (5 bases). In germline, CDR1 is GTSNPN, CDR2 SVGIG (reference sequence). The CDR3 runs 18 residues. Trimming stripped 2 bases from V and 5 bases from J, with 25 bases between. The CDR3 sequence: CAWSPEPVGGLSDNEQFF. The CDR3 DNA is TGTGCCTGGAGTCCCGAGCCCGTAGGAGGCTTAAGCGACAATGAGCAGTTCTTC.